Each of the 8 T cell receptor beta chains below was sequenced from the same sample in a study of T cells in Graves' hyperthyroidism and ophthalmopathy. Template material for amplifying TCR beta CDR3 regions consisted of RNA transcripts. When the TCR CDR3 underwent first-round RT-PCR, the HTBI primer set was used. A single record per CDR3 protein comes from TCRdb applying MiXCR to the multiplex PCR reads. The sample lists around 600,000 distinct CDR3 sequences, around a sixth occurring once. The specimen was blood. Every receptor here comes from a woman in her twenties or thirties with Graves' hyperthyroidism.

The V gene is TRBV2, the J gene TRBJ2-5; TRBD2 aligns across 8 bases. Germline lookup yields CDR1 SNHLY and CDR2 FYNNEI. With V trimmed by 11 bases and J by 2 bases, 7 bases remained unmatched. The CDR3 is made up of 13 amino acids. The CDR3 protein is CALGLGYQETQYF. In DNA form, the CDR3 reads TGTGCCTTGGGACTAGGTTATCAAGAGACCCAGTACTTC.

This clonotype showed up many times. The chain couples TRBV10-3 to TRBJ1-5; tentative D call: TRBD1 (5 bases). The germline CDR1 and CDR2 sequences are ENHRY and SYGVKD. Trimming removed 6 bases at V and 4 bases at J, with 10 bases between. This CDR3 has 13 amino acids. This chain's CDR3 is CAIRGGGNQPQHF. CDR3 sequence (DNA): TGTGCCATCAGGGGCGGGGGTAATCAGCCCCAGCATTTT.

The table lists this clonotype with many counts. The V gene is TRBV30, the J gene TRBJ2-1; D might be TRBD2 (7 bases). V lost 2 bases, J lost 9 bases, and 11 bases lay in between. The CDR3 consists of 12 residues. CDR1 and CDR2 (germline): GTSNPN, SVGIG (reference sequence). The CDR3 here is CAWSRGEGEQFF. The DNA for the CDR3 is TGTGCCTGGAGTAGGGGGGAGGGTGAGCAGTTCTTC.

This clonotype was seen ten or more times. This rearrangement joins TRBV6-1 to TRBJ2-7, with 10 bases identical to TRBD2. Germline values: CDR1 MNHNS, CDR2 SASEGT. With V trimmed by 10 bases and J by 3 bases, 6 bases remained unmatched. The CDR3 runs 13 residues. CDR3 in amino acids: CATSSGSFYEQYF. The CDR3 nucleotides are TGTGCCACCTCTAGCGGGAGCTTCTACGAGCAGTACTTC.

This clonotype was seen at least ten times. The rearrangement uses TRBV6-2 or TRBV6-3 and TRBJ2-1; tentatively, D is TRBD2 (6 bases). This CDR3 has 15 amino acids. Germline V lookup: CDR1 MNHEY, CDR2 SVGEGT. V lost 6 bases, J lost 6 bases, and 18 bases lay in between. The CDR3 DNA is TGTGCCAGCAGACAGTTCCTGGGAGGAACCAATGAGCAGTTCTTC. Translation: CASRQFLGGTNEQFF.

This clonotype was observed a few times. CDR3 protein: CSASGGYGYTF. The CDR3 region has the DNA TGCAGTGCTAGCGGGGGCTATGGCTACACCTTC. The V call is TRBV20-1, the J call TRBJ1-2; TRBD1 is a possible D gene (5 bases). CDR1 and CDR2 (germline): DFQATT, SNEGSKA (reference sequence). The CDR3 spans 11 residues. Between the trimmed V and J ends, which lost 3 bases and 4 bases, there was a span of 6 bases.

The chain combines TRBV30 with TRBJ2-3, with D maybe TRBD2 (6 bases). Germline loops: CDR1 GTSNPN, CDR2 SVGIG (reference sequence). CDR3 length: 13 amino acids. Trimming stripped 3 bases from V and 7 bases from J, with 14 bases between. DNA for the CDR3: TGTGCCTGGAGCGCGGGACTCCAAAATACGCAGTATTTT. Translating it yields CAWSAGLQNTQYF.

In this sample, this clonotype turned up many times. The chain carries TRBV7-2 and TRBJ2-7, with 10 bases fitting TRBD1. Trimming removed 1 base from V and 5 bases from J; junction bases left unmatched: 8. This CDR3 is 16 amino acids long. Per the germline V gene, CDR1 is SGHTA and CDR2 is FQGNSA. CDR3 DNA: TGTGCCAGCAGCTTAGTAGGGACAGGGGACAAAGACGAGCAGTACTTC. Its translation is CASSLVGTGDKDEQYF.